The rows below give T cell receptor beta chains drawn from one sample of a study of shared clonotypes between healthy human individuals. Data came from immunoSEQ multiplex PCR; TCRdb stores just in-frame clones and leaves some out. The sample contains millions of clones, 95% of which appear only once. Sequencing used naive CD4+ T cells sorted from blood. These receptors all come from a man between 18 and 29 years old in good health. Both conserved end residues are part of each CDR3. The order of the fields is D gene, V gene, clone size, J gene, CDR3 DNA, CDR3 protein. A D gene is named only where the DNA matches it firmly. The size field is filled for only some rows; it gives once, few, many or a size class.

D gene: TRBD1
V gene: TRBV27
clone size: -
J gene: TRBJ2-7
CDR3 DNA: TGTGCCAGCAGTCCGGACAGGGGGCGCCGATACTTC
CDR3 protein: CASSPDRGRRYF

D gene: -
V gene: TRBV6-6
clone size: -
J gene: TRBJ2-7
CDR3 DNA: TGTGCCAGCAGTTACGGAGGGGGGTCTAGCTCCTACGAGCAGTACTTC
CDR3 protein: CASSYGGGSSSYEQYF

D gene: -
V gene: TRBV6-5
clone size: -
J gene: TRBJ2-7
CDR3 DNA: TGTGCCAGCAGCCGCTCTGTCCGGAACGAGCAGTACTTC
CDR3 protein: CASSRSVRNEQYF

D gene: -
V gene: TRBV9
clone size: -
J gene: TRBJ1-2
CDR3 DNA: TGTGCCAGCAGCGCCCGGGGAGGGGGCTATGGCTACACCTTC
CDR3 protein: CASSARGGGYGYTF

D gene: -
V gene: TRBV9
clone size: -
J gene: TRBJ1-3
CDR3 DNA: TGTGCCAGCAGCGTAGAAGGAATCTCTGGAAACACCATATATTTT
CDR3 protein: CASSVEGISGNTIYF

D gene: -
V gene: TRBV30
clone size: -
J gene: TRBJ2-2
CDR3 DNA: TGTGCCTGGAGTGGTGGCAAGACTATCACCGGGGAGCTGTTTTTT
CDR3 protein: CAWSGGKTITGELFF

D gene: -
V gene: TRBV7-2
clone size: -
J gene: TRBJ2-5
CDR3 DNA: TGTGCCAGCAGCTTGGGGGACGTACCTACAGGAGAGACCCAGTACTTC
CDR3 protein: CASSLGDVPTGETQYF

D gene: -
V gene: TRBV19
clone size: -
J gene: TRBJ2-5
CDR3 DNA: TGTGCCAGTAGTATAATGGTTGGGCGGACCAAAGAGACCCAGTACTTC
CDR3 protein: CASSIMVGRTKETQYF

D gene: -
V gene: TRBV28
clone size: -
J gene: TRBJ1-2
CDR3 DNA: TGTGCCAGCAAGCTAGACAGTGTCTATGGCTACACCTTC
CDR3 protein: CASKLDSVYGYTF

D gene: TRBD2
V gene: TRBV5-1
clone size: -
J gene: TRBJ2-1
CDR3 DNA: TGCGCCAGCAGCCCCAGTAGCGGGAGGGTTTACTTCTTC
CDR3 protein: CASSPSSGRVYFF

D gene: -
V gene: TRBV30
clone size: -
J gene: TRBJ1-4
CDR3 DNA: TGTGCCTGGAGTGTACGAGACAGTGAAAAACTGTTTTTT
CDR3 protein: CAWSVRDSEKLFF

D gene: -
V gene: TRBV10-1
clone size: few
J gene: TRBJ2-7
CDR3 DNA: TGCGCCAGCAGTGAATACAGCGGTAGCTACGAGCAGTACTTC
CDR3 protein: CASSEYSGSYEQYF

D gene: TRBD2
V gene: TRBV6-4
clone size: -
J gene: TRBJ2-1
CDR3 DNA: TGTGCCAGCAGCGTCGGGACTAGCGGGTACTACAATGAGCAGTTCTTC
CDR3 protein: CASSVGTSGYYNEQFF

D gene: TRBD1
V gene: TRBV28
clone size: -
J gene: TRBJ1-1
CDR3 DNA: TGTGCCAGCAGCAAACAGGGGGTCACTGAAGCTTTCTTT
CDR3 protein: CASSKQGVTEAFF

D gene: -
V gene: TRBV5-1
clone size: -
J gene: TRBJ2-3
CDR3 DNA: TGCGCCAGCAGCTTGGGTGCGGGGGCGGATACGCAGTATTTT
CDR3 protein: CASSLGAGADTQYF

D gene: TRBD1
V gene: TRBV19
clone size: -
J gene: TRBJ1-5
CDR3 DNA: TGTGCCAGTATCCCCGGGACAGGGATCTTGGGCAATCAGCCCCAGCATTTT
CDR3 protein: CASIPGTGILGNQPQHF

D gene: -
V gene: TRBV7-9
clone size: once
J gene: TRBJ2-1
CDR3 DNA: TGTGCCAGCAGCTTAGGAGACTCAAAAAGCTCCTACAATGAGCAGTTCTTC
CDR3 protein: CASSLGDSKSSYNEQFF

D gene: -
V gene: TRBV7-9
clone size: -
J gene: TRBJ2-2
CDR3 DNA: TGTGCCAGCACCGGAGGGAACACCGGGGAGCTGTTTTTT
CDR3 protein: CASTGGNTGELFF

D gene: TRBD1
V gene: TRBV30
clone size: -
J gene: TRBJ1-5
CDR3 DNA: TGTGCCTGGTCGGGGACAGGGAGGTATCAGCCCCAGCATTTT
CDR3 protein: CAWSGTGRYQPQHF

D gene: -
V gene: TRBV10-1
clone size: once
J gene: TRBJ2-3
CDR3 DNA: TGCGCCAGCAGTGAGGGGGCCACAGATACGCAGTATTTT
CDR3 protein: CASSEGATDTQYF

D gene: -
V gene: TRBV4-3
clone size: -
J gene: TRBJ2-1
CDR3 DNA: TGCGCCAGCAGCCAAGATGGCCTATGGGAGGAGCAGTTCTTC
CDR3 protein: CASSQDGLWEEQFF

D gene: -
V gene: TRBV6-5
clone size: -
J gene: TRBJ2-1
CDR3 DNA: TGTGCCAGCAGCTCCGGGACGAATTACAATGAGCAGTTCTTC
CDR3 protein: CASSSGTNYNEQFF

D gene: -
V gene: TRBV29-1
clone size: -
J gene: TRBJ1-2
CDR3 DNA: TGCAGCGTTAGTGGCTACACCTTC
CDR3 protein: CSVSGYTF

D gene: TRBD2
V gene: TRBV9
clone size: -
J gene: TRBJ2-3
CDR3 DNA: TGTGCCAGCAGCGTAGGGCGGGGGGCTGGCACAGATACGCAGTATTTT
CDR3 protein: CASSVGRGAGTDTQYF

D gene: TRBD1
V gene: TRBV18
clone size: -
J gene: TRBJ2-7
CDR3 DNA: TGTGCCAGCTCACCACTCGGGACAGGGATGTACGAGCAGTACTTC
CDR3 protein: CASSPLGTGMYEQYF

D gene: TRBD2
V gene: TRBV18
clone size: -
J gene: TRBJ2-7
CDR3 DNA: TGTGCCAGCTCGGCGGGGGGGCCCTCCCACGAGCAGTACTTC
CDR3 protein: CASSAGGPSHEQYF

D gene: -
V gene: TRBV19
clone size: once
J gene: TRBJ2-7
CDR3 DNA: TGTGCCAGTAGTATAGAGGGCGGGATAACCTACGAGCAGTACTTC
CDR3 protein: CASSIEGGITYEQYF